Following are 31 T cell receptor beta chains from one sample sequenced in a study of regulatory T cells in long-lasting Graves disease. Regarding time point: newly diagnosed GD, antithyroid drugs for less than 3 months. Extracted RNA from PBMCs served as the source of the TCR library. In building TCR beta libraries, iRepertoire HTBI primers were used together with Arm-PCR of CDR3 regions. TCRdb itself ran the multiplex PCR reads through MiXCR, one entry per CDR3 protein. The profile shows a few hundred thousand distinct CDR3 sequences, over 15% of them singletons. This same sample was also taken into another study, of T cells in Graves' hyperthyroidism and ophthalmopathy.

The sequencing here drew on peripheral blood mononuclear cells (PBMCs), taken at new diagnosis, from a patient treated with antithyroid drugs. The receptors stem from a man between 40 and 49 years old with Graves disease.

This clonotype has at least ten counts. J is TRBJ2-1 and V is TRBV28; no reliable D call. Trimming shortened V by 5 bases and J by 15 bases, and 14 bases separated the two germline ends. Germline V lookup: CDR1 MDHEN, CDR2 SYDVKM. The CDR3 extends over 11 amino acids. The DNA of the CDR3 is TGTGCCAGCAGTGCTAAGGGTACAGCGTTCTTC. Its protein is CASSAKGTAFF.

The chain recombines TRBV7-3 with TRBJ1-5; D gene ambiguous. V lost 5 bases, J lost 4 bases, and 9 bases lay in between. CDR1 is SGHTA, CDR2 FQGTGA, per germline. There are 13 residues in the CDR3. DNA of the CDR3: TGTGCCAGCAGCCCGCAGGCTAATCAGCCCCAGCATTTT. Translating it yields CASSPQANQPQHF.

A note on this clonotype: A much larger clone differs from this one at a single base, so this may be a read error. The V and J genes are TRBV7-7 and TRBJ2-3; no reliable D call. CDR1 and CDR2 (germline): SSHAT, FNYEAQ (reference sequence). The length of the CDR3 is 13 residues. The V end was cut by 5 bases, the J end by 4 bases, with 10 bases between. CDR3 sequence: CASSRERADTQYF. The CDR3 DNA is TGTGCCAGCAGCCGAGAACGGGCAGATACGCAGTATTTT.

Only a few counts were recorded for this clonotype. This chain uses TRBV28 with TRBJ1-5, with 8 nucleotides matching TRBD1. The germline CDR1 and CDR2 sequences are MDHEN and SYDVKM. The CDR3 has 13 amino acids. V shed 8 bases, J shed 7 bases, and the junction held 7 bases outside the gene matches. The CDR3 nucleotides read TGTGCCAGCGGCGCAGGGGGCGGGCAGCCCCAGCATTTT. It encodes CASGAGGGQPQHF.

CDR3 loop: CASKRAGDYNEQFF. Written as DNA, the CDR3 is TGTGCCAGCAAACGAGCGGGGGATTACAATGAGCAGTTCTTC. The chain is built from TRBV27 and TRBJ2-1; 8 bases fit TRBD2. The CDR3 extends over 14 amino acids. V lost 7 bases to trimming and J lost 4 bases; unmatched junction nucleotides: 6. Germline V CDR1 and CDR2: MNHEY, SMNVEV (reference sequence).

This clonotype has only a few counts. The gene calls are TRBV7-9 and TRBJ2-1; a possible D gene is TRBD1 (5 bases). V gave up 3 bases and J gave up 3 bases, with 12 bases separating them. The length of the CDR3 is 15 residues. The germline gives CDR1 SEHNR, CDR2 FQNEAQ (reference sequence). The CDR3 bases are TGTGCCAGCAGCTTGTTAGGGGTTTTCTACAATGAGCAGTTCTTC. Its protein is CASSLLGVFYNEQFF. Complete variable domain (other parts from reference TRBV7-9 and TRBJ2-1): DTGVSQNPRHKITKRGQNVTFRCDPISEHNRLYWYRQTLGQGPEFLTYFQNEAQLEKSRLLSDRFSAERPKGSFSTLEIQRTEQGDSAMYLCASSLLGVFYNEQFFGPGTRLTVL.

The genes are TRBV5-1 and TRBJ1-2, with D tentatively TRBD1 (6 bases). CDR1 and CDR2 from the germline V gene are SGHRS and YFSETQ. The germline V and J ends were trimmed by 4 bases and 2 bases, with 12 bases remaining between them. CDR3 size: 14 residues. The CDR3: CASSGDIPNYGYTF. The CDR3 DNA is TGCGCCAGCAGCGGGGACATCCCAAACTATGGCTACACCTTC.

At least ten counts were recorded for this clonotype. The V and J genes are TRBV2 and TRBJ1-5; possible D gene TRBD1, 5 bases. The CDR3 totals 14 residues. Germline CDR1 reads SNHLY; CDR2 reads FYNNEI. V was pared by 6 bases and J by 6 bases, with 15 bases between. The CDR3 here is CASSLGGASQPQHF. The CDR3 nucleotides are TGTGCCAGCAGCCTGGGAGGGGCCAGTCAGCCCCAGCATTTT.

This clonotype was picked up many times. The CDR3 sequence: CASSQPTGANVAYTF. DNA of the CDR3: TGCGCCAGCAGCCAACCGACAGGGGCTAACGTTGCCTACACCTTC. The chain links TRBV4-1 to TRBJ1-2; TRBD1 matches 8 bases. The CDR3 contains 15 residues. The trim removed 2 bases at V and 10 bases at J, leaving 12 bases unmatched. Germline V gene sequence: CDR1 MGHRA, CDR2 YSYEKL.

In this sample, this clonotype turned up a few times. A much larger clone lies a single base off, so this may be a read error. This chain links TRBV12-3 or TRBV12-4 with TRBJ2-2; TRBD2 might be the D (6 bases). The CDR3 extends over 15 amino acids. V shed 2 bases and J shed 7 bases, with 14 bases lying between them. The CDR3 nucleotides are TGTGCCAGCAGTTTACGGGGACTGCGGATCGGGGAGCTGTTTTTT. It specifies CASSLRGLRIGELFF.

V usage is TRBV20-1 and J usage is TRBJ1-2; TRBD1 is a possible D gene (5 bases). V lost 5 bases and J 2 bases, leaving 12 bases between the germline ends. This CDR3 contains 13 residues. From germline, CDR1 is DFQATT and CDR2 SNEGSKA (reference sequence). The CDR3 reads CSAAPPGNYGYTF. In DNA form, the CDR3 reads TGCAGTGCTGCCCCCCCAGGGAACTATGGCTACACCTTC.

This clonotype was counted ten times or more. The V call is TRBV6-6, the J call TRBJ2-5; the D is unclear. Germline loops: CDR1 MNHNY, CDR2 SVGAGI (reference sequence). CDR3 length: 15 amino acids. V lost 0 bases and J 2 bases, leaving 10 bases between the germline ends. The CDR3: CASSYSMAQQETQYF. The CDR3 DNA is TGTGCCAGCAGTTACTCGATGGCTCAGCAAGAGACCCAGTACTTC.

In this sample, this clonotype turned up many times. The V call is TRBV20-1, the J call TRBJ2-7, with 9 bases lining up with TRBD2. The ends lost 3 bases at V and 5 bases at J; junction bases unmatched: 8. This CDR3 contains 14 residues. Looked up from germline, CDR1 is DFQATT and CDR2 is SNEGSKA (reference sequence). CDR3 in DNA: TGCAGTGCTAGGTCGGGACTAGCCGGCAACGAGCAGTACTTC. This codes for CSARSGLAGNEQYF.

As concerns this clonotype: A read error may explain this, as a much larger clone is one base away. The chain has TRBV6-1 and TRBJ2-1, with D unclear. The CDR3 is 15 residues long. Trimming stripped 2 bases from V and 10 bases from J, with 18 bases between. Germline CDR1 reads MNHNS; CDR2 reads SASEGT. Written as DNA, the CDR3 is TGTGCCAGCAGTGAAATCCCTTTGTTGCGTTACGAGCAGTTCTTC. Protein sequence: CASSEIPLLRYEQFF.

V is TRBV20-1 and J is TRBJ2-7; no firm D call. Germline lookup yields CDR1 DFQATT and CDR2 SNEGSKA (reference sequence). The CDR3 is made up of 12 amino acids. The germline V and J ends were trimmed by 3 bases and 3 bases, with 9 bases remaining between them. CDR3 sequence (DNA): TGCAGTGCTAGCCTCCTCCACTACGAGCAGTACTTC. It specifies CSASLLHYEQYF.

Ten or more counts support this clonotype. The chain is built from TRBV20-1 and TRBJ2-5; D remains unclear. The CDR3 is 12 amino acids. Germline lookup yields CDR1 DFQATT and CDR2 SNEGSKA (reference sequence). Trimming took 3 bases from V and 5 from J, leaving 10 bases between them. CDR3 DNA: TGCAGTGCTAGTTACCTAACGGAGACCCAGTACTTC. This encodes CSASYLTETQYF.

This clonotype was seen at least ten times. The rearrangement links TRBV20-1 to TRBJ2-2, with 10 bases fitting TRBD1. Germline loops: CDR1 DFQATT, CDR2 SNEGSKA (reference sequence). CDR3 length equals 15 residues. Losses at the gene ends were 0 bases for V and 7 bases for J; bases not matched to a gene: 5. The chain's CDR3 is CSARDRGQGFGELFF. DNA for the CDR3: TGCAGTGCTAGAGATAGGGGACAGGGGTTCGGGGAGCTGTTTTTT.

A few counts support this clonotype. The gene calls are TRBV19 and TRBJ1-5, with 7 bases lining up with TRBD1. Germline V CDR1 and CDR2: LNHDA, SQIVND (reference sequence). CDR3 size: 16 residues. The V and J ends lost 6 bases and 0 bases, in that order; junction bases with no gene match: 8. The CDR3 DNA sequence: TGTGCCAGTAGCACCGACAGGGCATATAGCAATCAGCCCCAGCATTTT. It encodes CASSTDRAYSNQPQHF.

The rearrangement links TRBV7-3 to TRBJ2-7, with a tentative D call TRBD1 (6 bases). The CDR3 contains 14 residues. Germline CDR1 SGHTA, CDR2 FQGTGA. V dropped 1 base and J dropped 3 bases, with 10 bases sitting between them. The CDR3 DNA follows: TGTGCCAGCAGCTTAATGCCAGGGGACTACGAGCAGTACTTC. This codes for CASSLMPGDYEQYF.

This clonotype came up a few times. At one end the junction does not follow the germline gene, possibly because of a read error. The rearrangement joins TRBV9 to TRBJ2-3; D uncertain. The CDR3 sequence is 14 residues long. Germline CDR1 reads SGDLS; CDR2 reads YYNGEE. Written as DNA, the CDR3 is TGTGCCAGCAGCGTAGTAGATGGCACAGATATGCAGTATTTT. This encodes CASSVVDGTDMQYF.

This clonotype was seen at least ten times. The V and J genes are TRBV13 and TRBJ1-1, with D maybe TRBD1 (5 bases). Germline V lookup: CDR1 PRHDT, CDR2 FYEKMQ (reference sequence). Trimming shortened V by 2 bases and J by 2 bases, and 9 bases separated the two germline ends. There are 14 residues in the CDR3. The CDR3 loop reads CASSLPGFNTEAFF. The CDR3 region has the DNA TGTGCCAGCAGCTTACCAGGGTTCAACACTGAAGCTTTCTTT.

This clonotype was detected many times. The chain joins TRBV18 to TRBJ2-3; D call uncertain. CDR1 is KGHSH and CDR2 is LQKENI in the germline V gene. The CDR3 sequence is 11 residues long. V was cut by 3 bases and J by 7 bases, with 5 bases left in between. The CDR3: CASSPWNTQYF. In nucleotides, the CDR3 is TGTGCCAGCTCACCGTGGAATACGCAGTATTTT.

This clonotype appeared a few times. V is TRBV6-1 and J is TRBJ2-7; a weak D match, TRBD1 (5 bases). The V gene's germline CDR1 is MNHNS and CDR2 SASEGT. This CDR3 has 15 residues. Trimming took off 2 bases at V and 2 bases at J, with 13 bases between the two ends. The CDR3 DNA is TGTGCCAGCAGTGAACTGCCAGGGCGTACCTACGAGCAGTACTTC. Its translation: CASSELPGRTYEQYF.

Ten or more counts support this clonotype. The chain links TRBV2 to TRBJ1-2; no firm D call. CDR1 and CDR2 from the germline V gene are SNHLY and FYNNEI. This CDR3 spans 13 amino acids. Trimming took off 2 bases at V and 10 bases at J, with 14 bases between the two ends. The chain's CDR3 is CASSESPSYDYTF. The CDR3 coding sequence is TGTGCCAGCAGTGAATCCCCATCGTACGACTACACCTTC.

The table lists this clonotype with many counts. The chain recombines TRBV10-1 with TRBJ2-2; no definite D call. V was trimmed by 4 bases and J by 3 bases, leaving 12 bases between them. Germline assignment: CDR1 WNHNN and CDR2 SYGVQD (reference sequence). CDR3 length: 15 residues. This CDR3 reads CASSVSGRDTGELFF. DNA of the CDR3: TGCGCCAGCAGTGTTTCAGGCCGGGACACCGGGGAGCTGTTTTTT.

The sample holds many counts of this clonotype. This rearrangement joins TRBV27 to TRBJ2-5; TRBD2 aligns across 7 bases. Unmatched junction bases numbered 5, after V lost 3 bases and J lost 4 bases. There are 14 residues in the CDR3. Looked up from germline, CDR1 is MNHEY and CDR2 is SMNVEV (reference sequence). CDR3 nucleotide sequence: TGTGCCAGCAGTTTTGCAGGGAGGGGAGAGACCCAGTACTTC. Protein sequence: CASSFAGRGETQYF.

In this sample, this clonotype turned up many times. The rearrangement uses TRBV6-1 and TRBJ2-7; 9 nucleotides agree with TRBD1. This CDR3 has 13 amino acids. V lost 5 bases and J lost 8; bases outside the gene matches: 7. Germline V CDR1 and CDR2: MNHNS, SASEGT. CDR3 nucleotide sequence: TGTGCCAGCAGTAGGACAGGGGTCGTGAAGCAGTACTTC. Protein sequence: CASSRTGVVKQYF.

This clonotype was counted a few times. The V gene is TRBV3-1, the J gene TRBJ2-2; the D is unclear. V lost 4 bases to trimming and J lost 4 bases, with 13 bases between them. Germline V gene data show CDR1 as LGHDT and CDR2 as YNNKEL (reference sequence). This CDR3 region has 15 residues. CDR3 in amino acids: CASSLSSGGTGELFF. Here the CDR3 DNA reads TGTGCCAGCAGCCTGAGCTCGGGCGGCACCGGGGAGCTGTTTTTT. Combining the CDR3 with reference TRBV3-1 and TRBJ2-2 gives the whole variable domain DTAVSQTPKYLVTQMGNDKSIKCEQNLGHDTMYWYKQDSKKFLKIMFSYNNKELIINETVPNRFSPKSPDKAHLNLHINSLELGDSAVYFCASSLSSGGTGELFFGEGSRLTVL.

The chain couples TRBV10-3 to TRBJ1-3, with D perhaps matching TRBD1 (5 bases). Per the germline V gene, CDR1 is ENHRY and CDR2 is SYGVKD. With 8 bases removed from V and 2 bases from J, the gap between germline ends came to 16 bases. The CDR3 consists of 15 residues. As DNA, the CDR3 is TGTGCCATCGGGCCGAATTGGGACGCTGGAAACACCATATATTTT. It translates to CAIGPNWDAGNTIYF.

This clonotype came up many times. The chain has TRBV27 and TRBJ2-7; D uncertain. Trimming stripped 5 bases from V and 2 bases from J, with 19 bases between. Germline V gives CDR1 MNHEY, CDR2 SMNVEV (reference sequence). The CDR3 runs 16 residues. DNA for the CDR3: TGTGCCAGCAGTGGTAGGAGTGGCCAGGCGACCTACGAGCAGTACTTC. Amino acids: CASSGRSGQATYEQYF.

This clonotype was recorded many times. This chain links TRBV6-1 with TRBJ2-3; D may be TRBD2 (5 bases). Trimming pared 2 bases from V and 0 bases from J, leaving 12 bases between. Per the germline V gene, CDR1 is MNHNS and CDR2 is SASEGT. CDR3 length: 16 amino acids. CDR3 nucleotides: TGTGCCAGCAGTGAATCTCCTAGCCCCAGCACAGATACGCAGTATTTT. Translating it yields CASSESPSPSTDTQYF.